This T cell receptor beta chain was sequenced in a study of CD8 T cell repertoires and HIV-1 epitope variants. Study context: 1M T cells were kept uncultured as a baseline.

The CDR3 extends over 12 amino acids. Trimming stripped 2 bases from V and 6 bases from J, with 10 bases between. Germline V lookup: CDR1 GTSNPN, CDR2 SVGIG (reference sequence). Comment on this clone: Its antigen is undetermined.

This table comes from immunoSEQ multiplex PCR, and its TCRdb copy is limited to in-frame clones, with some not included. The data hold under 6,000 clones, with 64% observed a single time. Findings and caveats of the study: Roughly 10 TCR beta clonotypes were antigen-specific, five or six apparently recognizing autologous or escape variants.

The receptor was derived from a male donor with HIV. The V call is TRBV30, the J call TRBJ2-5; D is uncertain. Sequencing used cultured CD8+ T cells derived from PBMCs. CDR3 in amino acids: CAWSREAQTQYF. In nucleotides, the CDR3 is TGTGCCTGGAGTCGAGAGGCGCAGACCCAGTACTTC.